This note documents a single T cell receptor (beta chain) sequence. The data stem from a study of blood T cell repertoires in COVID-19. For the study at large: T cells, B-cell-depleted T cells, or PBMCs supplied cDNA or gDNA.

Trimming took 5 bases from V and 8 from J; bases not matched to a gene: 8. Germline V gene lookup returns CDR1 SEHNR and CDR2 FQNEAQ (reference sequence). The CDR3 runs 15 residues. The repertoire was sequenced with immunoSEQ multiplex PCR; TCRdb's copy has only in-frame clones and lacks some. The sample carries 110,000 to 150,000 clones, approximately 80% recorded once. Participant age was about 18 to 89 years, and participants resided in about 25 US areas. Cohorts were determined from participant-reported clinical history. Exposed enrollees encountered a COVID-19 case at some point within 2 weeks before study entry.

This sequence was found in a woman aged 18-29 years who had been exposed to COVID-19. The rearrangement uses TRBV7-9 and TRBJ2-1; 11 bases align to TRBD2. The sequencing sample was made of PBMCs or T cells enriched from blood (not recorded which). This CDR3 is CASSPRSGRGYEQFF. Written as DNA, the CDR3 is TGTGCCAGCAGCCCTCGTAGCGGGAGGGGCTATGAGCAGTTCTTC.